The 10 T cell receptor beta chains below all came from one sample that was sequenced in a study of radiotherapy plus CTLA-4 blockade in lung cancer. Here immunoSEQ multiplex PCR was the method, and the copy in TCRdb shows in-frame clones only, minus some. The sample records roughly 90,000 clones, under 80% being singletons. This specimen was peripheral blood, taken from a patient treated with radiotherapy plus ipilimumab. The receptors stem from a human donor with non-small cell lung cancer who had a partial response to radiotherapy plus ipilimumab. Some clones in this sample may be carry-over from other donors' samples.

This clone was recorded only once. V is TRBV4-2 and J is TRBJ2-5; 7 bases match TRBD1. The J segment lost 5 bases and the V segment lost 1 base, leaving 10 bases of the junction unmatched. The CDR3 consists of 16 residues. Per germline, CDR1 LGHNA and CDR2 YNFKEQ. In DNA form, the CDR3 reads TGTGCCAGCAGCCAAGGGAGAGGCAGGGGGTTTGAGACCCAGTACTTC. This encodes CASSQGRGRGFETQYF.

The chain joins TRBV18 to TRBJ2-5, with D possibly matching TRBD2 (5 bases). The CDR3 totals 13 residues. Germline V gives CDR1 KGHSH, CDR2 LQKENI. The germline V and J ends were trimmed by 2 bases and 2 bases, with 6 bases remaining between them. The chain's CDR3 is CASSPTRQETQYF. The CDR3 DNA is TGTGCCAGCTCACCAACTAGGCAAGAGACCCAGTACTTC.

This chain connects TRBV7-9 to TRBJ2-3; weak D call: TRBD2 (5 bases). CDR3 length: 15 residues. Looked up from germline, CDR1 is SEHNR and CDR2 is FQNEAQ (reference sequence). V lost 1 base to trimming and J lost 5 bases, with 13 bases between them. The CDR3 is CASSLERHAGDTQYF. DNA of the CDR3: TGTGCCAGCAGCTTAGAGCGCCATGCGGGAGATACGCAGTATTTT.

This clone was picked up a small number of times. This chain links TRBV7-6 with TRBJ2-7, with 16 bases lining up with TRBD2. CDR3 length: 15 residues. Germline V CDR1 and CDR2: SGHVS, FNYEAQ. V was clipped by 4 bases and J by 5 bases; unmatched bases: 2. The CDR3 DNA sequence: TGTGCCAGCAGCTGGGGACTAGCGGGGGGGGACGAGCAGTACTTC. This gives the protein CASSWGLAGGDEQYF.

The chain is built from TRBV25-1 and TRBJ1-2; D is perhaps TRBD1 (6 bases). The V end lost 4 bases, the J end lost 3 bases, and 9 bases lay between the germline ends. Germline-derived CDR1 and CDR2 are MGHDK and SYGVNS. The CDR3 has 13 amino acids. The CDR3 reads CASSADRYYGYTF. The CDR3 bases are TGTGCCAGCAGTGCGGACAGATACTATGGCTACACCTTC.

The CDR3 reads CASILTLGQSSGNTIYF. CDR3 nucleotides: TGTGCCAGCATCCTGACCCTGGGACAGAGCTCTGGAAACACCATATATTTT. The chain employs TRBV2 and TRBJ1-3, with 7 bases fitting TRBD1. The germline CDR1 and CDR2 sequences are SNHLY and FYNNEI. This CDR3 has 17 amino acids. The V gene end was trimmed by 7 bases and the J gene end by 0 bases; junction bases not matched to a gene: 12.

The V gene is TRBV11-2, the J gene TRBJ2-7; tentatively, D is TRBD2 (7 bases). CDR1 and CDR2 from the germline V gene are SGHAT and FQNNGV. This CDR3 has 17 residues. The V and J ends lost 1 base and 4 bases respectively, with 20 bases between them. Written as DNA, the CDR3 is TGTGCCAGCAGCTTAGCGGGTGGGGGGGCCGACTTATACGAGCAGTACTTC. Encoded protein: CASSLAGGGADLYEQYF.

The chain carries TRBV15 and TRBJ2-3; perhaps TRBD1 as D (5 bases). This CDR3 spans 15 amino acids. Germline V gene sequence: CDR1 LNHNV, CDR2 YYDKDF (reference sequence). Trimming removed 0 bases from V and 1 base from J, with 8 bases in between. CDR3 in amino acids: CATSRDLGGTDTQYF. The CDR3 DNA is TGTGCCACCAGCAGAGATCTAGGGGGCACAGATACGCAGTATTTT.

The rearrangement links TRBV7-2 to TRBJ2-1; D is possibly TRBD2 (7 bases). Trimming shortened V by 0 bases and J by 10 bases, and 16 bases separated the two germline ends. This CDR3 spans 15 amino acids. Germline V gives CDR1 SGHTA, CDR2 FQGNSA. CDR3 in DNA: TGTGCCAGCAGCTTAGCGGGAGGGCTTAGGGGGGAGCAGTTCTTC. Translated: CASSLAGGLRGEQFF.

The chain carries TRBV15 and TRBJ1-2, with 7 positions matching TRBD1. The CDR3 contains 15 residues. V shed 1 base, J shed 6 bases, and the junction held 8 bases outside the gene matches. Germline CDR1 LNHNV, CDR2 YYDKDF (reference sequence). DNA of the CDR3: TGTGCCACCAGCAGAGGAAGACAGGGAGTCGATGGCTACACCTTC. This gives the protein CATSRGRQGVDGYTF.